This TCR beta chain was profiled in a study of cytomegalovirus exposure and HLA in healthy donors. About this clone: What it recognizes is unknown.

Germline values: CDR1 SGHTA, CDR2 FQGNSA. Trimming left V 1 base short and J 5 bases short, with 12 bases between. CDR3 length: 14 amino acids. 13 Jbeta primers and 60 Vbeta primers were used for the PCR. Assay: immunoSEQ multiplex PCR; the TCRdb copy retains only in-frame clones and omits some. This table has some 180,000 clones, roughly four fifths appearing once. General study results and limits: The authors enumerated 150 to 200 TCR beta chains as linked to cytomegalovirus. Later analysis identified about 18,000 TCR beta sequences associated with HLA alleles, using a false discovery rate threshold of 0.05. In a later analysis, V- and J-gene trimming of beta chains associated with a DCLRE1C missense variant, replicated independently. Reports state that TCR beta sequences accurately predicted most subjects' HLA-A and HLA-B alleles.

The sequenced sample consisted of PBMCs. This TCR came from a woman aged 18-29 years in good health and CMV-seronegative. This chain uses TRBV7-2 with TRBJ2-7; tentatively, D is TRBD1 (6 bases). The CDR3 DNA sequence: TGTGCCAGCAGCTTAGAACAGGGCTTCCACGAGCAGTACTTC. As protein: CASSLEQGFHEQYF.